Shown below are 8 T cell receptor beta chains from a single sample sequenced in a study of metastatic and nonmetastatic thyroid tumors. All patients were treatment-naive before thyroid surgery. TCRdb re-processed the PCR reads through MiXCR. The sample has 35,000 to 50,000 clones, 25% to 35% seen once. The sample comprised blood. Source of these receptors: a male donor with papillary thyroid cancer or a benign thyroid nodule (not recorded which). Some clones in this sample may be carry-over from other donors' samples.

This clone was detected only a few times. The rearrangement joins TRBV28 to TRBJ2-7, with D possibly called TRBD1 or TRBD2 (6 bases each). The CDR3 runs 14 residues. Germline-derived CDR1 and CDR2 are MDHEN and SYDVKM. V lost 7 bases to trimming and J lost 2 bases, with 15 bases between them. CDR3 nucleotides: TGTGCCAGCACCTTGGGCCGGGGGCCCTACGAGCAGTACTTC. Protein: CASTLGRGPYEQYF.

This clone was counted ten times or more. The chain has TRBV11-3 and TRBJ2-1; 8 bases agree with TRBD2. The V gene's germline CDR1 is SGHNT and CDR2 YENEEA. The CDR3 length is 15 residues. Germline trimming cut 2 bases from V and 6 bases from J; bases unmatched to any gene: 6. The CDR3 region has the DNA TGTGCCAGCAGCTTAATCAGCGGGAGTCCCAATGAGCAGTTCTTC. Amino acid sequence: CASSLISGSPNEQFF.

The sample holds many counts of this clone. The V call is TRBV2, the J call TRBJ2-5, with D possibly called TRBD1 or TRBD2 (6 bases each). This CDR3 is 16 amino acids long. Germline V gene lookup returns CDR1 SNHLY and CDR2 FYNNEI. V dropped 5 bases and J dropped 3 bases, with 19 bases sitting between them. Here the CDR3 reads CASSIGGLAWKETQYF. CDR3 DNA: TGTGCCAGCAGTATTGGGGGGCTAGCGTGGAAAGAGACCCAGTACTTC.

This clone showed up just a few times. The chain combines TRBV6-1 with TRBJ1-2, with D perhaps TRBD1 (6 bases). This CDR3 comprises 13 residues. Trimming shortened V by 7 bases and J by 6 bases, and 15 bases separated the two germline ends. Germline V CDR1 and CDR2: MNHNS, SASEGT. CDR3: CASIRDRLNGYTF. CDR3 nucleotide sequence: TGTGCCAGCATCCGTGACAGGTTAAATGGCTACACCTTC.

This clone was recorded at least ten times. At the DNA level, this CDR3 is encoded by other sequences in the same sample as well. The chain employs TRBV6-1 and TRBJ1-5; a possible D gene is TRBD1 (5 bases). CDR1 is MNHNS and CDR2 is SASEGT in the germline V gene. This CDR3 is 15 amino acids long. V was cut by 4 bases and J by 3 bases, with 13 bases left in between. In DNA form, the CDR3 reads TGTGCCAGCAGTGCCAGGGCCAGGGCCAATCAGCCCCAGCATTTT. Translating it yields CASSARARANQPQHF.

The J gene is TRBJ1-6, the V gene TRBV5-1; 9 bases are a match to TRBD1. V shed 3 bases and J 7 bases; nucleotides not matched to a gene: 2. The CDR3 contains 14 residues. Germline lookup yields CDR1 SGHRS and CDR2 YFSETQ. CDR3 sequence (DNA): TGCGCCAGCAGCTCCGGGACAGGGAATTCACCCCTCCACTTT. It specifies CASSSGTGNSPLHF.

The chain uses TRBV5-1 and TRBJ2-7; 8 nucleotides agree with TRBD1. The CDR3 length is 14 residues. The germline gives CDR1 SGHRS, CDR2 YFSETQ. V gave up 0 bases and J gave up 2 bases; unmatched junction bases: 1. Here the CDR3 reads CASSLGTGPYEQYF. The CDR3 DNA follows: TGCGCCAGCAGCTTGGGGACAGGGCCCTACGAGCAGTACTTC.

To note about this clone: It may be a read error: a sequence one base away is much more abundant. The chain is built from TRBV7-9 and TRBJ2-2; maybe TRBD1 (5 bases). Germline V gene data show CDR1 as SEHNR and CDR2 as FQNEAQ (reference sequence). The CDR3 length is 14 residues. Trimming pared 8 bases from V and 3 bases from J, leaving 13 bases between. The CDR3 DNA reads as TGTGCCAGCGGCCTGGACACCTACACCGGGGAGCTGTTTTTT. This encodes CASGLDTYTGELFF.